This T cell receptor beta chain derives from a study of CD8 T cells in Susac syndrome. With random hexamers, reverse transcription was performed on roughly 0.45 to 1 ug of RNA. immunoSEQ multiplex PCR amplified TCR beta CDR3 across 54 Vbeta, 13 Jbeta. Via MiXCR, TCRdb re-called the immunoSEQ multiplex PCR reads, giving one row per CDR3 protein. The sample includes about 120,000 distinct CDR3 sequences, roughly 94% seen only once; the top ten take around 0.12%. Each multiple sclerosis control was a treatment-naive patient with relapsing-remitting disease that was either stable or active. Sequencing used CD4+ T cells from PBMCs. This TCR was sampled from a human donor with multiple sclerosis.

CDR3 DNA: TGTGCCAGCCTACTAGCGGGGGGCTACGAGCAGTACTTC. Protein product: CASLLAGGYEQYF. The chain combines TRBV7-2 with TRBJ2-7; 12 bases map to TRBD2. V lost 8 bases to trimming and J lost 3 bases; unmatched junction nucleotides: 2. The CDR3 totals 13 residues. The V gene's germline CDR1 is SGHTA and CDR2 FQGNSA.